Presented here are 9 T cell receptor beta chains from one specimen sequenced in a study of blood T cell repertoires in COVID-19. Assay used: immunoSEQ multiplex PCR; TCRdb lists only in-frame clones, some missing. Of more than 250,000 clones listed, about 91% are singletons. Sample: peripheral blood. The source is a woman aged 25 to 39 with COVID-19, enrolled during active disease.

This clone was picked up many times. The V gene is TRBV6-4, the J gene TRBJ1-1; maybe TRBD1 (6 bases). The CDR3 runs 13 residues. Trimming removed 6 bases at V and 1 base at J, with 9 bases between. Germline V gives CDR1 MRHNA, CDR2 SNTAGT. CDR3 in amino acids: CASSPGENTEAFF. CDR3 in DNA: TGTGCCAGCAGCCCAGGGGAGAACACTGAAGCTTTCTTT.

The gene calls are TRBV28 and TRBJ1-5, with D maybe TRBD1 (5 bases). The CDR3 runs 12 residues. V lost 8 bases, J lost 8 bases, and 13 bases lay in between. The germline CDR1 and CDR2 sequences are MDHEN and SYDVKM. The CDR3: CASAGVGKPQHF. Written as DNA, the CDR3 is TGTGCCAGCGCGGGGGTTGGAAAGCCCCAGCATTTT.

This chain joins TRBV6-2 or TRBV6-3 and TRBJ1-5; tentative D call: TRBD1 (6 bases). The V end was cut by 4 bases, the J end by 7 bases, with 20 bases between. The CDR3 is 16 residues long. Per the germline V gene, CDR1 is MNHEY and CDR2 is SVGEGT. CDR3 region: CASSSDRQGSWQPQHF. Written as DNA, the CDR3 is TGTGCCAGCAGTTCCGACAGGCAGGGGTCATGGCAGCCCCAGCATTTT.

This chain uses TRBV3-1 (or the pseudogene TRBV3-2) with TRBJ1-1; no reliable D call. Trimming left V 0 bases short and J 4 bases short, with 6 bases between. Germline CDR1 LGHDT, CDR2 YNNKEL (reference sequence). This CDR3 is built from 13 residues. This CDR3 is CASSQESGTEAFF. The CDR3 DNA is TGTGCCAGCAGCCAAGAGTCGGGCACTGAAGCTTTCTTT.

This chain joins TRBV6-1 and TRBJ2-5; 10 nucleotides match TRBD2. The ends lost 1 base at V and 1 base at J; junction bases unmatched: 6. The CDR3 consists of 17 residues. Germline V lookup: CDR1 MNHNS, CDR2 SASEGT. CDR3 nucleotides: TGTGCCAGCAGTGAAGGGGCTAGCGGGGGATCCCAAGAGACCCAGTACTTC. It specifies CASSEGASGGSQETQYF.

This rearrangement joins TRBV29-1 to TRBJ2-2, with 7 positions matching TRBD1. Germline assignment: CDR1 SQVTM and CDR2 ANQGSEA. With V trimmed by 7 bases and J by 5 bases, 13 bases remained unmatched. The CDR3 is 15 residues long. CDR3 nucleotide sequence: TGCAGCGCGAAAGGTTCGGGACAGAGGACCGGGGAGCTGTTTTTT. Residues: CSAKGSGQRTGELFF.

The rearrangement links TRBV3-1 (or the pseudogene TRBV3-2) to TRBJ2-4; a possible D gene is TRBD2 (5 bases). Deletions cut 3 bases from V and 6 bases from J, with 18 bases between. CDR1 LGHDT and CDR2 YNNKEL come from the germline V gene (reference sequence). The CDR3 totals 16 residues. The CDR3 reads CASSHQLGTFGNIQYF. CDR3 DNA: TGTGCCAGCAGCCATCAACTAGGCACTTTTGGAAACATTCAGTACTTC.

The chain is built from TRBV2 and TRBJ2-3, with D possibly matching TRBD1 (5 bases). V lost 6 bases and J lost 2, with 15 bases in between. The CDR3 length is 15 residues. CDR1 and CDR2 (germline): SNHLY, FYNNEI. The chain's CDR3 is CASSPRVRNTDTQYF. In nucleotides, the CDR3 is TGTGCCAGCAGCCCCAGGGTCAGGAACACAGATACGCAGTATTTT.

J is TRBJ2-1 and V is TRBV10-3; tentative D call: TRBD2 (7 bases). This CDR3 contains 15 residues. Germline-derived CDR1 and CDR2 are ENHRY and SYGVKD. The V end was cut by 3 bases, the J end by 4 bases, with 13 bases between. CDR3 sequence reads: CAISDGGGPYNEQFF. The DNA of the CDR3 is TGTGCCATCAGTGACGGCGGGGGCCCGTACAATGAGCAGTTCTTC.